These 6 T cell receptor beta chains originate from one sample sequenced in a study of blood T cell repertoires in COVID-19. Assay: immunoSEQ multiplex PCR; the TCRdb copy retains only in-frame clones and omits some. The data contain 230,000 or so clones, under 90% of them singletons. The sequenced material came from peripheral blood. These receptors all stem from a man aged 30 to 45 with active or convalescent COVID-19.

The V call is TRBV3-1 (or the pseudogene TRBV3-2), the J call TRBJ2-2; 9 nucleotides agree with TRBD1. CDR1 is LGHDT and CDR2 is YNNKEL in the germline V gene (reference sequence). The CDR3 sequence is 20 residues long. V trimming: 1 base; J trimming: 4 bases; junction bases outside the gene matches: 16. Here the CDR3 reads CASSQGQNSGQGVSTGELFF. DNA of the CDR3: TGTGCCAGCAGCCAAGGACAAAACTCGGGACAGGGCGTGAGCACCGGGGAGCTGTTTTTT.

This clone was detected ten times or more. Other DNA sequences from this sample encode an identical CDR3 as well. The genes are TRBV28 and TRBJ1-6, with TRBD1 as a possible D gene (5 bases). CDR1 is MDHEN, CDR2 SYDVKM, per germline. This CDR3 contains 13 residues. The ends were cut back, 7 bases at V and 10 bases at J, with 14 bases in the middle. The DNA for the CDR3 is TGTGCCAGCACCCTGGAAGGGGTCTCACCCCTCCACTTT. Translation gives CASTLEGVSPLHF.

CDR3 DNA: TGTGCCAGCAGCTTAGAACTAGGTAGCGAGCAGTACTTC. Its translation is CASSLELGSEQYF. The genes are TRBV7-3 and TRBJ2-7; possible D gene TRBD2, 5 bases. The V and J ends lost 2 bases and 6 bases respectively, with 11 bases between them. The length of the CDR3 is 13 residues. CDR1 is SGHTA, CDR2 FQGTGA, per germline.

The chain uses TRBV7-2 and TRBJ2-3; 15 nucleotides align to TRBD2. The CDR3 contains 16 residues. V was pared by 5 bases and J by 8 bases, with 8 bases of the junction left unmatched. Germline lookup yields CDR1 SGHTA and CDR2 FQGNSA. The CDR3: CASSRTSGRAGGTQYF. The CDR3 DNA follows: TGTGCCAGCAGCAGGACTAGCGGGAGGGCGGGGGGTACGCAGTATTTT.

The chain employs TRBV27 and TRBJ1-1, with D possibly matching TRBD1 (6 bases). Looked up from germline, CDR1 is MNHEY and CDR2 is SMNVEV (reference sequence). Trimming removed 8 bases at V and 4 bases at J, with 14 bases between. The CDR3 covers 13 residues. CDR3 loop: CASRSQGSTEAFF. CDR3 nucleotide sequence: TGTGCCAGCCGATCTCAGGGGAGCACTGAAGCTTTCTTT.

The J gene is TRBJ1-1, the V gene TRBV5-1, with TRBD1 identical over 7 bases. Germline V gene data show CDR1 as SGHRS and CDR2 as YFSETQ. The junction had 11 bases not matched to a gene; V was cut back by 4 bases and J by 8 bases. CDR3 size: 14 residues. The CDR3 sequence is CASSQQTGNGEAFF. The CDR3 DNA reads as TGCGCCAGCAGCCAGCAGACAGGGAATGGCGAAGCTTTCTTT.